A few counts support the clone carrying this T cell receptor (beta chain). V dropped 7 bases and J dropped 5; count of bases not matched to a gene: 10. This CDR3 contains 17 residues. This sample was included in a study of response to subunit inactivated influenza vaccine. TCRdb reanalysed the RT-PCR reads using MiXCR and keeps one entry per CDR3 protein. The sample carries about 540,000 distinct CDR3 sequences, approximately 20% recorded once. A further study also used this sample, focusing on T cells expressing NK-cell markers. According to that study: Beta-chain TCR cDNA was generated via 5'RACE template switching with UMIs.

Sequencing used CD4+ T cells sorted from PBMCs, obtained 11 to 12 days after vaccination. The rearrangement links TRBV12-3 or TRBV12-4 to TRBJ2-2; 13 bases match TRBD2. The sequence came from a man aged 50 or older who received an inactivated influenza vaccine. This CDR3 is CASTFRPGLAGTGELFF. The CDR3 nucleotides read TGTGCCAGCACCTTTCGGCCGGGACTAGCGGGGACCGGGGAGCTGTTTTTT.